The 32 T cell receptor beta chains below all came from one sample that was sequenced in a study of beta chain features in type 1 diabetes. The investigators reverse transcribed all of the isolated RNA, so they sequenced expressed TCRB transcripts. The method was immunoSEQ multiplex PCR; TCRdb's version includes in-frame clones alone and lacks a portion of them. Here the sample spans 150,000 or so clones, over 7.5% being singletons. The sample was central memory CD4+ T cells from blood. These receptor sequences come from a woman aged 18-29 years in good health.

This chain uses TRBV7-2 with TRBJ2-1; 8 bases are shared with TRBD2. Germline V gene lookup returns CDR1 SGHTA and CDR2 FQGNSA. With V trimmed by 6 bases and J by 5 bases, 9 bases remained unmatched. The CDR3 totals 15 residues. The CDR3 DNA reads TGTGCCAGCAGTTCCAGCGGGGGTGGGCACAATGAGCAGTTCTTC. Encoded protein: CASSSSGGGHNEQFF. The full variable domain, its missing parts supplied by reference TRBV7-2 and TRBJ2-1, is GAGVSQSPSNKVTEKGKDVELRCDPISGHTALYWYRQSLGQGLEFLIYFQGNSAPDKSGLPSDRFSAERTGGSVSTLTIQRTQQEDSAVYLCASSSSGGGHNEQFFGPGTRLTVL.

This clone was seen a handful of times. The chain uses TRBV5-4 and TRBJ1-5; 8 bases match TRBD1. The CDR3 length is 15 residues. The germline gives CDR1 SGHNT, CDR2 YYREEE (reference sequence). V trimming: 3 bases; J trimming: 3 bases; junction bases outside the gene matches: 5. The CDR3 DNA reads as TGTGCCAGCAGCTCGTCGGACAGGGCCAATCAGCCCCAGCATTTT. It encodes CASSSSDRANQPQHF.

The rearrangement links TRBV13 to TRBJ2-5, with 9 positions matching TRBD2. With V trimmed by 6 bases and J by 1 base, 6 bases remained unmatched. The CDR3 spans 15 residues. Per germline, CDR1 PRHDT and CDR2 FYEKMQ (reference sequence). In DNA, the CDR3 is TGTGCCAGCAGACGACGCGGGGGGGGCCAAGAGACCCAGTACTTC. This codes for CASRRRGGGQETQYF. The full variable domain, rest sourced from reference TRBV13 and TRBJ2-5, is AAGVIQSPRHLIKEKRETATLKCYPIPRHDTVYWYQQGPGQDPQFLISFYEKMQSDKGSIPDRFSAQQFSDYHSELNMSSLELGDSALYFCASRRRGGGQETQYFGPGTRLLVL.

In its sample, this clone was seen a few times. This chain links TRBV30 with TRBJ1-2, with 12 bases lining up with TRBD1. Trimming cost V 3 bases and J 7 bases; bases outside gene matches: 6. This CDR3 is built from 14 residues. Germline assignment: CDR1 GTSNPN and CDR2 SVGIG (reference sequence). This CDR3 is CAWSAGQGASGYTF. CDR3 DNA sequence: TGTGCCTGGAGCGCGGGACAGGGGGCGAGTGGCTACACCTTC.

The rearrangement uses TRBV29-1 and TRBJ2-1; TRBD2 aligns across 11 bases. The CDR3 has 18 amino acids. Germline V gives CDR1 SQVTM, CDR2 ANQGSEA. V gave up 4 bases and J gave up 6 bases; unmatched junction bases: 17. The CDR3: CSVARDRLAGGGGNEQFF. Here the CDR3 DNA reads TGCAGCGTTGCTCGGGACCGGCTAGCGGGAGGAGGTGGCAATGAGCAGTTCTTC.

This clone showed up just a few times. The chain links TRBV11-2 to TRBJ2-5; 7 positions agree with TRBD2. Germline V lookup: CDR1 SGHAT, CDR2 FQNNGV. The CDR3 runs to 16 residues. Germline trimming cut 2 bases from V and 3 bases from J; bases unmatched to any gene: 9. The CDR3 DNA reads TGTGCCAGCAGCTTAACTAGGACTAGGAGGGAAGAGACCCAGTACTTC. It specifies CASSLTRTRREETQYF.

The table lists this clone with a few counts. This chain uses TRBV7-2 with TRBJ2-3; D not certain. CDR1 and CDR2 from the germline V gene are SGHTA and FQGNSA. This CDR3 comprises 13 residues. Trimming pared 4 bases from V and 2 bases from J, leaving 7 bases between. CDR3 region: CASSSRVTDTQYF. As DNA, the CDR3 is TGTGCCAGCAGCTCCCGGGTCACAGATACGCAGTATTTT.

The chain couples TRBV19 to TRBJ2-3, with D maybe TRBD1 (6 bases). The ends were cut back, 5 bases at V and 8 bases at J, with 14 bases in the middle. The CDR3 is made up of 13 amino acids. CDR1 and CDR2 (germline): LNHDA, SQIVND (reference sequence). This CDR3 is CASSGAGDSTQYF. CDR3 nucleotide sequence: TGTGCCAGTAGTGGGGCAGGGGATAGTACGCAGTATTTT. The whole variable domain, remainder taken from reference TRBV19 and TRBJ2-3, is DGGITQSPKYLFRKEGQNVTLSCEQNLNHDAMYWYRQDPGQGLRLIYYSQIVNDFQKGDIAEGYSVSREKKESFPLTVTSAQKNPTAFYLCASSGAGDSTQYFGPGTRLTVL.

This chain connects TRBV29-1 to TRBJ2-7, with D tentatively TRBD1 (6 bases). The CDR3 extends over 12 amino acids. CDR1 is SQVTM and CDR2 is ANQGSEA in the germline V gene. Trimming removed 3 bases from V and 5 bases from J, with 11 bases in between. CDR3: CSVERQGNEQYF. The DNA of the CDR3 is TGCAGCGTTGAGCGGCAGGGGAACGAGCAGTACTTC.

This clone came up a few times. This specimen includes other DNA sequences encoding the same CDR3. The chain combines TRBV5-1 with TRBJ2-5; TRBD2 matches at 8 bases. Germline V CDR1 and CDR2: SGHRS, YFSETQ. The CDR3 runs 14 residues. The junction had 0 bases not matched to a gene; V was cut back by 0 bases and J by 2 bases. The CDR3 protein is CASSLAGGQETQYF. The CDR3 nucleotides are TGCGCCAGCAGCTTGGCGGGGGGGCAAGAGACCCAGTACTTC.

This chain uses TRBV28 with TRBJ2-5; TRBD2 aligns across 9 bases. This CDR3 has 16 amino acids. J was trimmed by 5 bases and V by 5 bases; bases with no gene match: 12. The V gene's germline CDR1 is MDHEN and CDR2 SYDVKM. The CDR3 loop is CASSGAGGAPPETQYF. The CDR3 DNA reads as TGTGCCAGCAGTGGAGCGGGAGGCGCCCCCCCGGAGACCCAGTACTTC. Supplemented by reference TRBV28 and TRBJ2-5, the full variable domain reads DVKVTQSSRYLVKRTGEKVFLECVQDMDHENMFWYRQDPGLGLRLIYFSYDVKMKEKGDIPEGYSVSREKKERFSLILESASTNQTSMYLCASSGAGGAPPETQYFGPGTRLLVL.

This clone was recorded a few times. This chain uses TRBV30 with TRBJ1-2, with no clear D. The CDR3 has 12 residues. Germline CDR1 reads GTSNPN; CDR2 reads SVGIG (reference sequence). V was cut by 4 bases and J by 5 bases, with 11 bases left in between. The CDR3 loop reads CAWKAATYGYTF. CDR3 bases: TGTGCCTGGAAGGCGGCAACATATGGCTACACCTTC.

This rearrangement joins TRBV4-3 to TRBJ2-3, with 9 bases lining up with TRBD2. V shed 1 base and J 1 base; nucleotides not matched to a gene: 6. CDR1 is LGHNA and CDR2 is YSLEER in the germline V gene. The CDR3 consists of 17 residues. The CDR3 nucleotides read TGCGCCAGCAGCCAAGTCCTTGCGGGGGGGGGCACAGATACGCAGTATTTT. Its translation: CASSQVLAGGGTDTQYF.

CDR3 sequence reads: CASSPTGVETQYF. The CDR3 DNA sequence: TGTGCCAGCAGCCCGACAGGGGTAGAGACCCAGTACTTC. The rearrangement joins TRBV7-9 to TRBJ2-5; 8 nucleotides line up with TRBD1. The germline CDR1 and CDR2 sequences are SEHNR and FQNEAQ (reference sequence). V gave up 5 bases and J gave up 4 bases; unmatched junction bases: 3. The CDR3 runs 13 residues.

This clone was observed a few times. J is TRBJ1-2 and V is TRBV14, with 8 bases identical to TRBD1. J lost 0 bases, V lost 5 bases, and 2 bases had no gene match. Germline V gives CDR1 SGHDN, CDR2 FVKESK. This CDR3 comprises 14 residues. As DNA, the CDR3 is TGTGCCAGCAGCTTACAGGGGGCTAACTATGGCTACACCTTC. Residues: CASSLQGANYGYTF.

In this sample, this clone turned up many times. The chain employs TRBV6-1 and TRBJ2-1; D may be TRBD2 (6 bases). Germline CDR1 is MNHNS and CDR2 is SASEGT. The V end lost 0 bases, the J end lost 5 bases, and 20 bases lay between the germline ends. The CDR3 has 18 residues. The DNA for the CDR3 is TGTGCCAGCAGTGAAGCGCTTCGGGGGAGCTACCCCCACAATGAGCAGTTCTTC. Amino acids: CASSEALRGSYPHNEQFF.

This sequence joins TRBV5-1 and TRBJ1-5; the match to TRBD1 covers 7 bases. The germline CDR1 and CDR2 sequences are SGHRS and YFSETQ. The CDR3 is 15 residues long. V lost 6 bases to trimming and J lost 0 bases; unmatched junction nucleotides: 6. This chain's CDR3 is CASTPSGGSNQPQHF. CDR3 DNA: TGCGCCAGCACCCCGTCAGGGGGTAGCAATCAGCCCCAGCATTTT.

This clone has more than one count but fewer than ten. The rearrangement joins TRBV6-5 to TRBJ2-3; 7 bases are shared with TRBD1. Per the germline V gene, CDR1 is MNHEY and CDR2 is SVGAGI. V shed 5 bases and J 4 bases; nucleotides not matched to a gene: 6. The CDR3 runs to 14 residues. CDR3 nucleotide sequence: TGTGCCAGCAGTAATCGACAGGGCGCAGATACGCAGTATTTT. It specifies CASSNRQGADTQYF.

The CDR3, as DNA: TGTGCCAGCAGCTTAGGTTGGACTAGATTTGGAGATACGCAGTATTTT. This sequence encodes CASSLGWTRFGDTQYF. The gene calls are TRBV7-3 and TRBJ2-3, with TRBD2 matching 7 bases. The CDR3 is 16 residues long. V was clipped by 2 bases and J by 5 bases; unmatched bases: 10. Germline V gene lookup returns CDR1 SGHTA and CDR2 FQGTGA. Full variable domain (remainder filled in from reference TRBV7-3 and TRBJ2-3): GAGVSQTPSNKVTEKGKYVELRCDPISGHTALYWYRQSLGQGPEFLIYFQGTGAADDSGLPNDRFFAVRPEGSVSTLKIQRTERGDSAVYLCASSLGWTRFGDTQYFGPGTRLTVL.

CDR3 in DNA: TGTGCCAGCAGCTTGTTCGGGGGAAGGTCTGGAAACACCATATATTTT. Translating it yields CASSLFGGRSGNTIYF. The chain combines TRBV11-2 with TRBJ1-3, with a tentative D call TRBD1 (5 bases). Germline V gene sequence: CDR1 SGHAT, CDR2 FQNNGV. This CDR3 comprises 16 residues. V was clipped by 3 bases and J by 1 base, with 13 bases between them.

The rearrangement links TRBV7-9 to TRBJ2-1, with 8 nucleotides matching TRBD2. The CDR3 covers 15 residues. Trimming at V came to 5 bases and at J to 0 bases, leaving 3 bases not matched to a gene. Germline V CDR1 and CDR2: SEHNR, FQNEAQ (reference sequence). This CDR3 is CASSRSGSSYNEQFF. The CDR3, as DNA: TGTGCCAGCAGCAGAAGCGGGAGCTCCTACAATGAGCAGTTCTTC. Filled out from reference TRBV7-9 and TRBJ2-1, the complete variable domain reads DTGVSQNPRHKITKRGQNVTFRCDPISEHNRLYWYRQTLGQGPEFLTYFQNEAQLEKSRLLSDRFSAERPKGSFSTLEIQRTEQGDSAMYLCASSRSGSSYNEQFFGPGTRLTVL.

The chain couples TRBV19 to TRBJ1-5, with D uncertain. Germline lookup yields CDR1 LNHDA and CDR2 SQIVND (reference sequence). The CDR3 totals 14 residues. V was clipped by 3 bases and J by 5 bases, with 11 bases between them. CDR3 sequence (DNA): TGTGCCAGTAGTATTTGGGGAGGGCATCAGCCCCAGCATTTT. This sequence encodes CASSIWGGHQPQHF.

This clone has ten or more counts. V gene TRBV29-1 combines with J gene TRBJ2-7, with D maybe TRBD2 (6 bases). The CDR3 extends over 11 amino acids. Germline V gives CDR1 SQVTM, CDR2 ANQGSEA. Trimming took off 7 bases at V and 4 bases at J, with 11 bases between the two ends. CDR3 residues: CSAILAYEQYF. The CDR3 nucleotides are TGCAGCGCCATACTAGCTTACGAGCAGTACTTC.

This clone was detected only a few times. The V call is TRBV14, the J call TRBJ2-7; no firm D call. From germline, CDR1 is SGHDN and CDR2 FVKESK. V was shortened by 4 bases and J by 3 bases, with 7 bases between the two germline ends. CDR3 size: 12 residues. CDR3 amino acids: CASSPSGYEQYF. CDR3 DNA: TGTGCCAGCAGCCCCTCGGGCTACGAGCAGTACTTC.

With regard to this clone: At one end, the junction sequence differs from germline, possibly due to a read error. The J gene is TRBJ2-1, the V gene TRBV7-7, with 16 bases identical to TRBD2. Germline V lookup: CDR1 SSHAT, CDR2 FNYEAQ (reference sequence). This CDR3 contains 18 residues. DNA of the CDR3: TGTGCTAGCAGCATGGGACTAGCGGGAGGGTATAGAGACAATGAGCAGTTCTTC. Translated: CASSMGLAGGYRDNEQFF.

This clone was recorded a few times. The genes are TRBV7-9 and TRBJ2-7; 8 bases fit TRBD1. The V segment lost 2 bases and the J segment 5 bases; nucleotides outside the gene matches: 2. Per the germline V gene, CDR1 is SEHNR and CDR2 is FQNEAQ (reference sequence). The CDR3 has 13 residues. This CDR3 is CASSLQGAHEQYF. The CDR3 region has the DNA TGTGCCAGCAGCTTACAGGGGGCCCACGAGCAGTACTTC.

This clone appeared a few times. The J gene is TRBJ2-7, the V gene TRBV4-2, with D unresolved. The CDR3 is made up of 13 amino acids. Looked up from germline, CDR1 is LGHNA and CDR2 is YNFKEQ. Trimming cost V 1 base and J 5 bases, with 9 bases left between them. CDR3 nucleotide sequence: TGTGCCAGCAGCCAAGGCAGAGGAGACGAGCAGTACTTC. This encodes CASSQGRGDEQYF.

The CDR3 spells CASSPSGTGDGYTF. The DNA for the CDR3 is TGTGCCAGCTCACCGTCTGGGACAGGGGACGGCTACACCTTC. The chain carries TRBV18 and TRBJ1-2; 10 nucleotides line up with TRBD1. The germline V gene has CDR1 KGHSH and CDR2 LQKENI. The CDR3 has 14 amino acids. V gave up 3 bases and J gave up 8 bases; unmatched junction bases: 6.

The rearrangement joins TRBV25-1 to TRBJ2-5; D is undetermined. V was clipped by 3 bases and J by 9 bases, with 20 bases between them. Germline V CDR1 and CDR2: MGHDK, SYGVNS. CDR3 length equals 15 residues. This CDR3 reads CASSDHRGTGVAQYF. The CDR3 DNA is TGTGCCAGCAGTGATCATCGCGGCACTGGAGTGGCCCAGTACTTC.

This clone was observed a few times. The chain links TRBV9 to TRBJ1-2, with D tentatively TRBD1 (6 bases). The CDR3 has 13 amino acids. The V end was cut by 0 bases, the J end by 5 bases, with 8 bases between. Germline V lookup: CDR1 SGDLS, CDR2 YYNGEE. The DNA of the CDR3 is TGTGCCAGCAGCGTAGAGGGGGGGTATGGCTACACCTTC. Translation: CASSVEGGYGYTF.

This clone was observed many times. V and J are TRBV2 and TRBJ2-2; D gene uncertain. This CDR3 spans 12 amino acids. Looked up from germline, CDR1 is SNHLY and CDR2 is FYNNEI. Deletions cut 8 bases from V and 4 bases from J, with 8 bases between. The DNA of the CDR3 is TGTGCCAGCGGAGAGGTCACCGGGGAGCTGTTTTTT. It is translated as CASGEVTGELFF.

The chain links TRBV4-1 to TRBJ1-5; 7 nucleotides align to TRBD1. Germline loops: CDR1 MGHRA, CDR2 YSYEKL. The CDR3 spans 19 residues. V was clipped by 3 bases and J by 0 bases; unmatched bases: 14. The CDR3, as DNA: TGCGCCAGCAGCCAGCCCCCGGGACAGACAACTTATAGCAATCAGCCCCAGCATTTT. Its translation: CASSQPPGQTTYSNQPQHF.